This TCR beta chain was retrieved from a study of neurological immune-mediated disorders (dated by TCRdb to 2018 to 2020). Concerning the study at large: Peripheral blood TCR-beta repertoires from patients with HTLV-I-associated myelopathy (HAM/TSP), patients with multiple sclerosis, and healthy controls were compared in the study using UMI-based sequencing. The approximately 96 TCR-beta libraries covered PBMC samples along with longitudinal samples, technical triplicates, and paired sorted CD4+ and CD8+ T-cell subsets. The cohort included about 70 subjects: approximately 15 with HAM/TSP, about 34 with multiple sclerosis, and some 20 healthy controls.

Blood bank volunteers in Maryland, USA served as the healthy controls. TCR libraries for sorted subsets were made from 800,000 to 1,000,000 sorted CD4+ or CD8+ T cells. Peripheral blood underwent Ficoll-Hypaque density gradient centrifugation to isolate PBMCs, which were then cryopreserved in liquid nitrogen. Paired sorted CD4+ and CD8+ subsets came from healthy controls, HAM/TSP patients and MS patients. Study-level results and caveats: TCR clonal expansion was greatest in HAM/TSP patients and smallest in MS patients, who ranked below even healthy controls. Expanded clones from different subjects shared no identical CDR3 amino acid sequences, which suggests that TCR-beta repertoires were private in all groups.

cDNA was synthesized by template-switch 5'RACE using a primer carrying a 10-nucleotide random unique molecular identifier by which each TCR transcript was tagged. Every sequencing run covered 15-18 subjects and yielded more than 180 million TCR-beta sequences. The RNeasy kit was used for extraction of total RNA. The KAPA Real-time Library Amplification kit was used to amplify TCR-beta VDJ regions with primers for the TCR constant region and the 5'RACE anchor. A first PCR added sample indexes and Illumina adaptors, after which a second PCR increased the library yield. After Ampure bead purification, the TCR product of roughly 650 bp was size-selected on a 2% E-gel SizeSelection system. Library quality was checked on a Bioanalyzer, concentration was measured with Qubit, and libraries were quantified with the Kapa Library Quantification kit before pooling. An Illumina HiSeq 2500 was used to sequence the libraries paired-end at 2 x 150 bp. To increase sequence diversity, about 25-31% phiX was spiked into each library pool. Per the original workflow: The quality-filtered reads were processed with the UMI-based MiGEC pipeline, whose error correction step removed more than 75% of the raw TCR sequences. VDJ genes were aligned to IMGT germline references, and each clonotype was defined by a unique CDR3 amino acid sequence together with V-J genes. Clonal expansion, Shannon diversity and CDR3 relatedness were evaluated with VDJtools (CalcPairwiseDistances, ClusterSamples), while phylogenetic trees were built in CLCbio workbench. Using coefficient-of-variation modelling across technical triplicates, the study counted a clone as expanded if it had at least 8 unique UMIs. TCRdb passed the public sequencing reads through fastp at Q25 and MiXCR, retaining productive beta sequences. Rows with one shared CDR3 protein collapse into an entry with the most common genes and DNA. Here the V and J calls rest on TCRdb's processing, not on the authors' analysis. The sample data list tens of thousands of distinct CDR3 sequences, and just over 4% of these were observed just once. Jointly, the top ten make up approximately 25% of the sample.

This clonotype was picked up many times. This clone's antigen is unknown. No qualities accompany the bases; no much larger clone lies one base away. Sequencing was performed on CD4+ T cells from blood. This TCR derives from a woman between 40 and 50 years old in good health.

The DNA sequence follows: TGTGCCAGCAGTTTAAAGGGTACGGCGGATCAGCCCCAGCATTTT. Translated, it gives CASSLKGTADQPQHF. Recombination linked TRBV12-3 or TRBV12-4 to TRBJ1-5, with the D gene call left open. At the junction V is shortened by 2 bases and J by 5 bases, with 13 bases in between. The CDR3 has 15 amino acids, counting the end cysteine and phenylalanine. Here the CDR3 DNA is all that survives: 45 bases in frame from base 1.